This record looks at one T cell receptor beta chain sequence and its context. This record comes from a study of T cell changes during pregnancy in multiple sclerosis. Germline CDR1 is SGHRS and CDR2 is YFSETQ. With V trimmed by 7 bases and J by 7 bases, 12 bases remained unmatched. The CDR3 runs to 15 residues. Clones were read by immunoSEQ multiplex PCR, and TCRdb kept only the in-frame ones, dropping some. Seen here are about 71,000 clones, 85% to 95% observed once, and the top ten hold roughly 1.2%. This sequence originates from a female donor with multiple sclerosis, enrolled in a pregnancy study. The chain has TRBV5-1 and TRBJ1-5; 9 nucleotides agree with TRBD1. The material was peripheral blood, obtained in the third trimester of pregnancy. The CDR3 sequence: CASGRYRGHRQPQHF. The DNA for the CDR3 is TGCGCCAGCGGTAGGTACAGGGGGCATCGGCAGCCCCAGCATTTT. The full variable domain, its missing parts supplied by reference TRBV5-1 and TRBJ1-5, is KAGVTQTPRYLIKTRGQQVTLSCSPISGHRSVSWYQQTPGQGLQFLFEYFSETQRNKGNFPGRFSGRQFSNSRSEMNVSTLELGDSALYLCASGRYRGHRQPQHFGDGTRLSIL.